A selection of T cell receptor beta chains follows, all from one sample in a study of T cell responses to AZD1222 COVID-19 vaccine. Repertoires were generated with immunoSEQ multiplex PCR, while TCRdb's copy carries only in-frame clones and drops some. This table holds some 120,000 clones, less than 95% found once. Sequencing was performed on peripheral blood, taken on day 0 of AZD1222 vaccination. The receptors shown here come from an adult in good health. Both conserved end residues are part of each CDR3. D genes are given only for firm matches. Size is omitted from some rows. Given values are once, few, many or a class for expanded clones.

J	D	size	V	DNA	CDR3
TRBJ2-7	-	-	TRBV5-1	TGCGCCAGCAGCTCGAACTCCTACGAGCAGTACTTC	CASSSNSYEQYF
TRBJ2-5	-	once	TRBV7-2	TGTGCCAGCAGCTTACTAGGAGAGACCCAGTACTTC	CASSLLGETQYF
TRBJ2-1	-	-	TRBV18	TGTGCCAGCTCAGAGGGCCCCCAATGGGATGAGCAGTTCTTC	CASSEGPQWDEQFF
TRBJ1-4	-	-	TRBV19	TGTGCCAGTAGTACGCCCCAATGGAGGGCCGGGGCCCGGGCCAAACCCACTAATGAAAAACTGTTTTTT	CASSTPQWRAGARAKPTNEKLFF
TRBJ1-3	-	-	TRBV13	TGTGCCAGCAGCCAAACGGGATCGTACAGAACGGGATCTGGAAACACCATATATTTT	CASSQTGSYRTGSGNTIYF
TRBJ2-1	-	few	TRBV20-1	TGCAGTGCCAGTTACAATGAGCAGTTCTTC	CSASYNEQFF
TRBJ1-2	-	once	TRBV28	TGTGCCAGCAGTTTAGAACAGCCGTATGGCTACACCTTC	CASSLEQPYGYTF
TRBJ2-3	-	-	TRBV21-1	TGTGCCACCCGAGCCGCAGATACGCAGTATTTT	CATRAADTQYF
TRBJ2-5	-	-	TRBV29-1	TGCAGCGTTGGGCAGAAAGGGACCCAGTACTTC	CSVGQKGTQYF
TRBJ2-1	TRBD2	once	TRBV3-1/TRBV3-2	TGTGCCAGCACAGACAAGGGACTAGCGGTAAATGAGCAGTTCTTC	CASTDKGLAVNEQFF
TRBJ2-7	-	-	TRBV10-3	TGTGCCATCAGTGAGTCGATGGGGCCCTACGAGCAGTACTTC	CAISESMGPYEQYF
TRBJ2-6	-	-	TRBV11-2	TGTGCCAGCAGCTTAGGTGTCAGCTCTGGGGCCAACGTCCTGACTTTC	CASSLGVSSGANVLTF